This is a list of T cell receptor beta chains from one sample in a study of T-cell memory formation after mild COVID-19. TCRdb re-derived calls from the 5' RACE reads in MiXCR, one entry per CDR3 protein. The repertoire holds around 370,000 distinct CDR3 sequences, with around 21% as singletons. The source material was PBMCs or a T cell subset sorted from them (not recorded which). These TCRs come from an adult woman who had mild COVID-19 (a few samples of this study predate the infection). Cell type and time point are not known. Each CDR3 is given with its conserved first and last residue. The D gene is left open where the match is weak. A row's size may be missing; if present it is once, few, many or a size class.

clone size,J gene,D gene,V gene,CDR3 DNA,CDR3 protein
few,TRBJ2-5,TRBD1,TRBV12-3/TRBV12-4,TGTGCCAGCAGACCGGGACAGGGGATCGGGACCCAGTACTTC,CASRPGQGIGTQYF
few,TRBJ2-3,-,TRBV5-1,TGCGCCAGCAGCTTGTGGCGGACTCATATAGCCACAGATACGCAGTATTTT,CASSLWRTHIATDTQYF
few,TRBJ2-1,-,TRBV27,TGTGCCAGCGGGCGTCGGGGTTTGGGCGATGAGCAGTTCTTC,CASGRRGLGDEQFF
-,TRBJ2-5,TRBD2,TRBV4-1,TGCGCCAGCAGCCAACTAGCGGGATTAGGGGAGACCCAGTACTTC,CASSQLAGLGETQYF
-,TRBJ2-3,-,TRBV9,TGTGCCAGCAGCGTAACAGGGAACAGGGATACGCAGTATTTT,CASSVTGNRDTQYF
-,TRBJ2-2,TRBD2,TRBV6-1,TGTGCCAGCAGTGAAGCTGGGGAGGGGAACGCCGGGGAGCTGTTTTTT,CASSEAGEGNAGELFF
few,TRBJ2-3,-,TRBV7-9,TGTGCCAGCAGCTCCTATGGGACCAACACGGATACGCAGTATTTT,CASSSYGTNTDTQYF
-,TRBJ1-4,-,TRBV6-2/TRBV6-3,TGTGCCAGCAGCCCCGCAGGGGCCTTTCGTGAAAAACTGTTTTTT,CASSPAGAFREKLFF
few,TRBJ2-2,TRBD1,TRBV6-2/TRBV6-3,TGTGCCAGCAGTTCGCAGGGGGCGCATTTCGGGGAGCTGTTTTTT,CASSSQGAHFGELFF
-,TRBJ1-1,-,TRBV5-1,TGCGCCAGCAATTACGGAAACACTGAAGCTTTCTTT,CASNYGNTEAFF
-,TRBJ2-5,TRBD2,TRBV18,TGTGCCAGCTCACCTCCGGCACTAGCGGGAGGAGAGACCCAGTACTTC,CASSPPALAGGETQYF
-,TRBJ2-3,TRBD1,TRBV20-1,TGCAGTGCTAGAGATTCCCGGACAGGGTTGTTGGGTACGCAGTATTTT,CSARDSRTGLLGTQYF
-,TRBJ2-1,TRBD1,TRBV2,TGTGCCAGCGGAGACAGGGGTTACAATGAGCAGTTCTTC,CASGDRGYNEQFF
few,TRBJ1-1,-,TRBV7-9,TGTGCCAGCAGCTTAGAGGGTGAACCTGAAGCTTTCTTT,CASSLEGEPEAFF
-,TRBJ2-7,TRBD1,TRBV7-9,TGTGCCAGCAGCTCCCGAGGGACAGGGGGTGACGAGCAGTACTTC,CASSSRGTGGDEQYF
few,TRBJ2-7,-,TRBV5-1,TGCGCCAGCAGCTCCCCTGGGTGGAGCGAGCAGTACTTC,CASSSPGWSEQYF
-,TRBJ1-3,-,TRBV7-2,TGTGCCAGCAGCTTCGGCACCTTAAACACCATATATTTT,CASSFGTLNTIYF
-,TRBJ2-1,-,TRBV12-3/TRBV12-4,TGTGCCAGCAGCCCGACCAGCGCCGGGGTCAATGAGCAGTTCTTC,CASSPTSAGVNEQFF
few,TRBJ2-1,-,TRBV7-9,TGTGCCAGCAGCTTAGGTGTCTCACTAGTATGGGAGCAGTTCTTC,CASSLGVSLVWEQFF
-,TRBJ2-1,TRBD1,TRBV15,TGTGCCACCAGCAGGAGTTGGGGACAGGGTGAGGATGAGCAGTTCTTC,CATSRSWGQGEDEQFF
few,TRBJ2-2,TRBD2,TRBV15,TGTGCCACCAGCAGAGGTCAAGAGCGGGGGGGCCCATACACCGGGGAGCTGTTTTTT,CATSRGQERGGPYTGELFF
-,TRBJ2-1,-,TRBV11-2,TGTGCCAGCAGCTTAGTGGGGACTTCCTACAATGAGCAGTTCTTC,CASSLVGTSYNEQFF
many,TRBJ2-4,-,TRBV7-2,TGTGCCAGCAGCTTAGCCGGGACAGCCAAAAACATTCAGTACTTC,CASSLAGTAKNIQYF
-,TRBJ1-1,-,TRBV5-1,TGCGCCAGCAGCTTGTTCTTGGGGGCTGAAGCTTTCTTT,CASSLFLGAEAFF
many,TRBJ2-1,-,TRBV3-1,TGTGCCAGCAGCCACAGGGCCATTGGAGTAAATGAGCAGTTCTTC,CASSHRAIGVNEQFF
few,TRBJ1-2,-,TRBV5-1,TGCGCCAGCAGCCCCGATCCCCACAGAACGTATGGCTACACCTTC,CASSPDPHRTYGYTF
-,TRBJ1-1,-,TRBV6-5,TGTGCCAGCAGTTACTCGATTTCAGGAGAAGCTTTCTTT,CASSYSISGEAFF
few,TRBJ2-7,TRBD2,TRBV3-1,TGTGCCAGCAGCCATCGACTAGCGGGGGTATGGGAGCAGTACTTC,CASSHRLAGVWEQYF
-,TRBJ2-3,-,TRBV5-1,TGCGCCAGCAGCCGGGACCCCCGTCACTCCGAGGGCACAGATACGCAGTATTTT,CASSRDPRHSEGTDTQYF
few,TRBJ1-2,-,TRBV4-1,TGCGCCAGCAGCCACCCGACATCGGGACACCGGACGGCTGGCTACACCTTC,CASSHPTSGHRTAGYTF
few,TRBJ2-7,-,TRBV7-2,TGTGCCAGCAGCTTAGGACTAGTCGAGCAGTACTTC,CASSLGLVEQYF
-,TRBJ2-3,-,TRBV7-3,TGTGCCAGCAGCGTGGATGTGGGTACGCAGTATTTT,CASSVDVGTQYF
few,TRBJ2-3,-,TRBV20-1,TGCAGTGCTAGAGTTATGGACAGTTCGGGCACAGATACGCAGTATTTT,CSARVMDSSGTDTQYF
few,TRBJ1-5,-,TRBV19,TGTGCCAGTAGTATTCTGCTGAGGGGTTATCAGCCCCAGCATTTT,CASSILLRGYQPQHF
-,TRBJ1-1,TRBD1,TRBV20-1,TGCAGTGCTAGAGCCCCGGGACAGGGGAACACTGAAGCTTTCTTT,CSARAPGQGNTEAFF
few,TRBJ2-3,TRBD1,TRBV4-1,TGCGCCAGCAGCCCCTCCGGGACAGGGGGCGCATTAGATACGCAGTATTTT,CASSPSGTGGALDTQYF
few,TRBJ2-5,-,TRBV7-2,TGTGCCAGCAGCCCTCAGGGGCTTAAAGAGACCCAGTACTTC,CASSPQGLKETQYF
few,TRBJ2-1,TRBD2,TRBV12-3/TRBV12-4,TGTGCCAGCAGTTTCGGCCGGCTAACTAGCGGGAGGGCCGAATCCTACAATGAGCAGTTCTTC,CASSFGRLTSGRAESYNEQFF
-,TRBJ1-1,-,TRBV11-3,TGTGCCAGCAGCTCGAGTGGCGGGCCGAACACTGAAGCTTTCTTT,CASSSSGGPNTEAFF
many,TRBJ2-6,-,TRBV11-1,TGTGCCAGCAGCACGTCGGACAGTTCTTCTGGGGCCAACGTCCTGACTTTC,CASSTSDSSSGANVLTF
-,TRBJ2-5,TRBD1,TRBV2,TGTGCCAGTGGCGGGACAGGGGGCGCGGAGACCCAGTACTTC,CASGGTGGAETQYF
few,TRBJ2-2,-,TRBV4-3,TGCGCCAGCAGCCTTACAACGGGAAGCCCTCTAAGGACCGGGGAGCTGTTTTTT,CASSLTTGSPLRTGELFF
-,TRBJ1-4,-,TRBV18,TGTGCCAGCTCACGAGACAATGGGGGACTAACTGAAAAACTGTTTTTT,CASSRDNGGLTEKLFF
-,TRBJ2-5,TRBD2,TRBV12-3/TRBV12-4,TGTGCCAGCAGTTCGGGACTTACAGTAGCGGGAGCAGAGACCCAGTACTTC,CASSSGLTVAGAETQYF
few,TRBJ1-4,-,TRBV3-1,TGTGCCAGCAGCCAAAGGGGGGCAGGGGAGAATGAAAAACTGTTTTTT,CASSQRGAGENEKLFF
-,TRBJ2-1,TRBD2,TRBV20-1,TGCAGTGCTGGCTCGGGACTAGCGGGACGGAATGAGCAGTTCTTC,CSAGSGLAGRNEQFF
-,TRBJ2-7,-,TRBV6-2/TRBV6-3,TGTGCCAGCAGAGACGGGCCCGAGCAGTACTTC,CASRDGPEQYF
-,TRBJ1-5,TRBD1,TRBV4-2,TGTGCCAGCAGCCAGGCGGGGACAGGCAATCAGCCCCAGCATTTT,CASSQAGTGNQPQHF
-,TRBJ2-4,-,TRBV28,TGTGCCAGCACCATCGAGGGCTTCGCTGGCAACATTCAGTACTTC,CASTIEGFAGNIQYF
many,TRBJ1-1,-,TRBV7-6,TGTGCCAGCAGCCGCGGGGTGGGGAACACTGAAGCTTTCTTT,CASSRGVGNTEAFF
few,TRBJ2-1,-,TRBV3-1,TGTGCCAGCAGCTCTGTGTCCAATGAGCAGTTCTTC,CASSSVSNEQFF
few,TRBJ1-1,-,TRBV18,TGTGCCAGCTCACCTCAAGGTGGATCCACTGAAGCTTTCTTT,CASSPQGGSTEAFF
-,TRBJ1-2,-,TRBV12-3/TRBV12-4,TGTGCCAGCAGTCTCCCAGAGCGGGGAGAGTATGGCTACACCTTC,CASSLPERGEYGYTF
-,TRBJ2-3,TRBD2,TRBV7-9,TGTGCCAGCAGCGCGCAGCGCGGGAGGGGCACAGATACGCAGTATTTT,CASSAQRGRGTDTQYF
few,TRBJ1-1,TRBD1,TRBV7-9,TGTGCCAGCAGCGCTACAGGGGGCGCGGGCACTGAAGCTTTCTTT,CASSATGGAGTEAFF
-,TRBJ2-5,TRBD2,TRBV5-4,TGTGCCAGCAGCAGGGTCTTAGTCTCGGGAGGGCAGGGTGCAACGGAGACCCAGTACTTC,CASSRVLVSGGQGATETQYF